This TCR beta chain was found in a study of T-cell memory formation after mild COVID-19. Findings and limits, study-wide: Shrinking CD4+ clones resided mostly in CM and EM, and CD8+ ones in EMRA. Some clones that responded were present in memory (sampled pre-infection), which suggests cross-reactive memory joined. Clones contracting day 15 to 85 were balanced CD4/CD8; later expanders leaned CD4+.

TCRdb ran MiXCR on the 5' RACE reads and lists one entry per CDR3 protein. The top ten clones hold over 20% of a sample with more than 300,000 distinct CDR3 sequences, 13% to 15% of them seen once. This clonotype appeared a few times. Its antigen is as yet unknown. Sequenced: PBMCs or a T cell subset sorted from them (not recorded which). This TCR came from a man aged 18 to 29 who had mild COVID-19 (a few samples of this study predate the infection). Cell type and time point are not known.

CDR3 in amino acids: CAISESGGSRREKLFF. In nucleotides, the CDR3 is TGTGCCATCAGTGAGTCTGGAGGTTCCAGGCGGGAAAAACTGTTTTTT. The gene calls are TRBV10-3 and TRBJ1-4; D call uncertain. The germline CDR1 and CDR2 sequences are ENHRY and SYGVKD. Trimming removed 0 bases from V and 8 bases from J, with 16 bases in between. The CDR3 totals 16 residues.